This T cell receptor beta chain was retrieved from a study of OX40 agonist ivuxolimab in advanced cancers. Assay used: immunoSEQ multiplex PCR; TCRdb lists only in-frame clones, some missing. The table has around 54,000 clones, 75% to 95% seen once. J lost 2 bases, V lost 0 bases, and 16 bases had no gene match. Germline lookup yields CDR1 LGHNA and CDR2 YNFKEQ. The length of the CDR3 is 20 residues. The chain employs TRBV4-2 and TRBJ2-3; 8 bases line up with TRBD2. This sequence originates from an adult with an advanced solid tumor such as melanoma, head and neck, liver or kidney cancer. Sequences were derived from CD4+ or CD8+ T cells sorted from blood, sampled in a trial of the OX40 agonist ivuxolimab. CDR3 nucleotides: TGTGCCAGCAGCCAAGATAGCGGGACGGGAGGTCCTCTTTTCACAGATACGCAGTATTTT. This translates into CASSQDSGTGGPLFTDTQYF.